The present entry profiles one T cell receptor beta chain with its context. The antigen remains unidentified. The data derive from a study of cytomegalovirus exposure and HLA in healthy donors. The germline gives CDR1 LNHNV, CDR2 YYDKDF (reference sequence). The CDR3 spans 17 residues. Trimming took 0 bases from V and 4 from J; bases not matched to a gene: 8. Findings and limits, study-wide: Diagnosis of cytomegalovirus status made by the classifier reportedly showed high specificity and sensitivity.

Only in-frame clones appear in the TCRdb table, and some are missing; sequencing was by immunoSEQ multiplex PCR. The table shows about 160,000 clones, with under 95% occurring only once. Sample: PBMCs. The clonotype originates from a woman aged 18-29 years in good health and CMV-seropositive. The genes are TRBV15 and TRBJ2-3; 9 bases are a match to TRBD2. The CDR3 region is CATSRDRVAGVSDTQYF. CDR3 bases: TGTGCCACCAGCAGAGATCGGGTAGCGGGAGTGTCAGATACGCAGTATTTT.